This T cell receptor (beta chain) was identified during a study of blood T cell repertoires in COVID-19 (dated by TCRdb to about 2020). Study-wide context: Samples covering the acute and convalescent phases of COVID-19 were provided by collaborators in the United States, Italy and Spain. The material from the prospective study consisted of cDNA or gDNA derived from T cells, B-cell-depleted T cells, or PBMCs. The dataset comprised deeply sampled blood TCRbeta repertoires from subjects exposed to, actively infected with, or recovered from COVID-19. The repertoires were released in a freely available public database meant as a resource for research on the immune response to SARS-CoV-2. Samples were obtained from the ongoing ImmuneRACE study (first 160 participants) and from over 1,000 subjects provided by 6 global collaborators. Nearly every sample came with metadata listing a de-identified subject ID, COVID-19 status, age in years and sex. HLA class I and class II types, where available, came from metadata supplied by the sample provider rather than from assay-based typing.

TCRbeta CDR3 regions were amplified from genomic DNA by means of the immunoSEQ Assay, a bias-controlled multiplex PCR. In the source study's methods: The number of nucleated cells in each sample was estimated from the amplification of reference gene primers within the assay. Sequence reads were collapsed and filtered to measure the absolute abundance of every unique TCRbeta CDR3 rearrangement. Productive Simpson clonality was computed per sample as the square root of Simpson's diversity index over productive rearrangements. TCRdb retrieved this table from immuneACCESS and kept in-frame rearrangements only. Not all clones are present; in checked studies, unresolved V genes account for under half, and no reason is known for the remainder. That table is the source of V, J and clone size, and D and trimming were worked out from the DNA. This sample lists about 88,000 clones; nearly 90% were detected once. About 2.7% of the sample goes to the ten largest clones.

Clipping removes 6 bases from V and 5 bases from J, with 4 as the unmatched junction base count. The germline V gene specifies MNHEY as CDR1 and SVGAGI as CDR2. The CDR3 covers 13 residues, taking in both the cysteine and the phenylalanine. Only the CDR3 portion is preserved as DNA: 39 bases, with reading frame beginning at the first base. A note on this clone: Its antigen is currently not known. No clone much larger than this one lies a single base away; base qualities are absent.

Each collaborating institution followed its own protocols to collect whole blood in K2EDTA tubes. For TCRbeta analysis, collaborator samples were shipped as frozen whole blood, as isolated PBMCs, or as DNA extracted from either sample type. What the study reported, not specific to this receptor: Clinical and demographic metadata were provided uncurated, with the amount varying by source and participant.

This receptor was taken from a woman of 80 years or more with acute or convalescent COVID-19. Sequencing was carried out using peripheral blood. In this chain, TRBV6-5 is recombined with TRBJ2-5; 9 junctional bases match TRBD1. In nucleotide form, the sequence is TGTGCCAGCAGACGGACAGGGGCGGAGACCCAGTACTTC. Its protein product is CASRRTGAETQYF.